Listed below are T cell receptor beta chains from one sample, sequenced in a study of radiotherapy plus CTLA-4 blockade in lung cancer. Here immunoSEQ multiplex PCR was the method, and the copy in TCRdb shows in-frame clones only, minus some. Seen here are 70,000 to 90,000 clones, 85% to 90% observed once, and the top ten hold just over 0.85%. The sample here was peripheral blood, taken from a patient treated with radiotherapy plus ipilimumab. The source of these receptors is a human donor with non-small cell lung cancer who had stable disease on radiotherapy plus ipilimumab. Each CDR3 is given with its conserved first and last residue. A D gene is named only where the DNA matches it firmly. Clone size is not always given. Where it is, it says once, few, many or a class for expanded clones.

>.|TRBJ1-3|few|TRBV4-1
TGCGCCAGCAGCCAAGAGAGGGACACTGGAAACACCATATATTTT
CASSQERDTGNTIYF
>.|TRBJ1-1|.|TRBV28
TGTGCCAGCAGTCCCACGGGGATGAACACTGAAGCTTTCTTT
CASSPTGMNTEAFF
>.|TRBJ2-7|.|TRBV5-6
TGTGCCAGCAGCTTGGCGGCAGCCTACGAGCAGTACTTC
CASSLAAAYEQYF
>TRBD1|TRBJ2-5|.|TRBV5-1
TGCGCCAGCAGCCCGACAGGGCGAGAGACCCAGTACTTC
CASSPTGRETQYF
>.|TRBJ2-7|.|TRBV5-1
TGCGCCAGCAGTTCGAGTCCCGCCGAGCAGTACTTC
CASSSSPAEQYF
>TRBD1|TRBJ1-2|.|TRBV30
TGTGCCTGGAGTGATCCCAGGACAGGGTTGGCTGGTGGCTACACCTTC
CAWSDPRTGLAGGYTF
>TRBD1|TRBJ1-4|.|TRBV28
TGTGCCAGCAGTTTAGCCGGACAGGGGAGAAATGAAAAACTGTTTTTT
CASSLAGQGRNEKLFF
>TRBD1|TRBJ1-1|.|TRBV28
TGTGCCAGCAGTTTTGATCAGGGGGGTACTGAAGCTTTCTTT
CASSFDQGGTEAFF
>.|TRBJ1-5|.|TRBV6-5
TGTGCCAGCAGCGCGACAGTGGGTCAGCCCCAGCATTTT
CASSATVGQPQHF
>.|TRBJ1-1|.|TRBV5-1
TGCGCCAGCAGCTTGGACCCAGGAGGTAACACTGAAGCTTTCTTT
CASSLDPGGNTEAFF
>.|TRBJ1-4|once|TRBV4-2
TGTGCCAGCAGCCAAGACCCTCCCCGCGGACAGCGGAATGAAAAACTGTTTTTT
CASSQDPPRGQRNEKLFF
>TRBD1|TRBJ1-6|.|TRBV9
TGTGCCAGCAGCAGGGACAGAATTAATTCACCCCTCCACTTT
CASSRDRINSPLHF
>.|TRBJ1-1|.|TRBV7-2
TGTGCCAGCAGCTTCGGGATCCTGAACACTGAAGCTTTCTTT
CASSFGILNTEAFF
>.|TRBJ1-4|few|TRBV19
TGTGCCAGTAGTATCCAGGGTGAAAAACTGTTTTTT
CASSIQGEKLFF
>.|TRBJ1-3|.|TRBV6-1
TGTGCCAGCCTGCTGTCTTTCTCTGGAAACACCATATATTTT
CASLLSFSGNTIYF
>.|TRBJ1-2|.|TRBV25-1
TGTGCCAGCAGTGAATCAGTGGTGGGGCCCTATGGCTACACCTTC
CASSESVVGPYGYTF
>.|TRBJ1-5|.|TRBV7-9
TGTGCCAGCAGCCAAGATGGGGTGGGACAGCCCCAGCATTTT
CASSQDGVGQPQHF
>.|TRBJ1-4|once|TRBV5-1
TGCGCCAGCAGCCGGACACAAATAGCAACTAATGAAAAACTGTTTTTT
CASSRTQIATNEKLFF
>.|TRBJ1-5|.|TRBV18
TGTGCCAGCTCACTGGACAGTGGCAATCAGCCCCAGCATTTT
CASSLDSGNQPQHF
>TRBD2|TRBJ2-3|once|TRBV6-6
TGTGCCAGCACGCGGGGGTACACAGATACGCAGTATTTT
CASTRGYTDTQYF
>.|TRBJ1-4|.|TRBV5-8
TGTGCCAGCAGCTTGGCCAGGGGCGAAAAACTGTTTTTT
CASSLARGEKLFF
>.|TRBJ2-3|.|TRBV5-1
TGCGCCAGCAGCTTGGCTCACCGTGCTTCCCGGGATACGCAGTATTTT
CASSLAHRASRDTQYF
>TRBD1|TRBJ1-2|.|TRBV19
TGTGCCAGTAGTCTGAGGATGACCGGGACAGGGAGTGACTATGGCTACACCTTC
CASSLRMTGTGSDYGYTF
>.|TRBJ2-1|.|TRBV7-2
TGTGCCAGCAGCCATCAGGGACGGATTTACAATGAGCAGTTCTTC
CASSHQGRIYNEQFF
>TRBD2|TRBJ2-5|.|TRBV5-1
TGCGCCAGCACCACTAGCGGTGGGGGACTGGAGACCCAGTACTTC
CASTTSGGGLETQYF
>TRBD1|TRBJ1-2|few|TRBV10-3
TGTGCCACCCGACAGGGGCAAGACTATGGCTACACCTTC
CATRQGQDYGYTF
>TRBD1|TRBJ1-5|.|TRBV23-1
TGCGCCAGCAGTCAACCCTTGTTACAGGGGGGTAATCAGCCCCAGCATTTT
CASSQPLLQGGNQPQHF
>TRBD2|TRBJ2-3|.|TRBV7-2
TGTGCCAGCAGCTTAGTTGGGCGGGGGTTGGATACGCAGTATTTT
CASSLVGRGLDTQYF
>.|TRBJ1-4|.|TRBV2
TGTGCCAGCACCCTGGACAGTTACCCTGAAAAACTGTTTTTT
CASTLDSYPEKLFF
>.|TRBJ2-7|.|TRBV15
TGTGCCACCAGCAGAGATCATCCCACAGGGATTAACTTC
CATSRDHPTGINF
>.|TRBJ2-6|.|TRBV4-2
TGTGCCAGCAGCCAAGATGCGCAGTCCGGGGCCAACGTCCTGACTTTC
CASSQDAQSGANVLTF
>.|TRBJ1-6|.|TRBV1
TGCACCAGCAGCCAAGGACGGGACAGGGTCGTTTCGTATAATTCACCCCTCCACTTT
CTSSQGRDRVVSYNSPLHF
>.|TRBJ2-5|.|TRBV5-4
TGTGCCAGCAGCCGGGCCCTCCAAGAGACCCAGTACTTC
CASSRALQETQYF
>.|TRBJ1-1|.|TRBV5-4
TGTGCCAGCACCGGGGGTCCAGCCCGGAGGACTGAAGCTTTCTTT
CASTGGPARRTEAFF
>.|TRBJ1-5|.|TRBV30
TGTGCCTGGAGTGTGGGGGGAGGGATGCCCCAGCATTTT
CAWSVGGGMPQHF
>TRBD2|TRBJ2-1|once|TRBV11-2
TGTGCCAGCAGCCGTAGCGGGAGTTCCTACAATGAGCAGTTCTTC
CASSRSGSSYNEQFF
>.|TRBJ2-7|.|TRBV27
TGTGCCAGCAGTTTATTGCCACAGGGATCGATTGGCGAGCAGTACTTC
CASSLLPQGSIGEQYF